The source of this T cell receptor beta chain is a study of blood T cell repertoires in COVID-19. On the study more broadly: PBMCs, B-cell-depleted T cells, or T cells provided the cDNA or gDNA that made up the material.

This CDR3 spans 14 amino acids. From germline, CDR1 is MNHEY and CDR2 SMNVEV (reference sequence). Trimming removed 4 bases from V and 6 bases from J; junction bases left unmatched: 7. Per the study methods: Scientists estimated how many nucleated cells there were by amplifying reference gene primers. Sequencing was performed with immunoSEQ multiplex PCR; in TCRdb, only in-frame clones are kept and a portion is missing. V, J and clone size are taken as reported in that table, and D and trimming were inferred from the DNA itself. The sample has 110,000 or so clones, 65% to 80% seen once; the top ten hold approximately 19%. This clone has more than one count but fewer than ten.

The chain is built from TRBV27 and TRBJ1-2, with 8 bases identical to TRBD1. The receptor comes from an older woman with acute or convalescent COVID-19. The specimen was peripheral blood. The CDR3 coding sequence is TGTGCCAGCAGTTCCCGGATGACAGGGGATGGCTACACCTTC. Its protein is CASSSRMTGDGYTF.